These T cell receptor beta chains were read from a single sample in a study of PD-1 blockade in classical Hodgkin lymphoma. Method: immunoSEQ multiplex PCR; TCRdb's copy keeps in-frame clones and lacks some. The sample shows roughly 35,000 clones, approximately 90% of them seen only once. Sequencing was performed on CD4+ T cells from blood, taken before the fourth cycle of nivolumab. The source of these receptors is a human donor with classical Hodgkin lymphoma. Both conserved end residues are part of each CDR3. D genes are given only for firm matches. Some rows mark clone size as missing; the rest say once, few, many or name a class of expanded clone.

V	J	size	D	CDR3	DNA
TRBV30	TRBJ1-4	NA	NA	CAWSVVHEKLFF	TGTGCCTGGAGTGTGGTCCATGAAAAACTGTTTTTT
TRBV27	TRBJ2-1	NA	TRBD1	CASSLSTGTGAPNEQFF	TGTGCCAGCAGTTTATCGACGGGGACAGGGGCTCCCAATGAGCAGTTCTTC
TRBV5-1	TRBJ1-3	NA	TRBD1	CASSSGTVSGNTIYF	TGCGCCAGCAGCTCGGGGACAGTTTCTGGAAACACCATATATTTT
TRBV7-7	TRBJ2-1	NA	TRBD2	CASSLRVAGDNEQFF	TGTGCTAGCAGCTTACGAGTAGCGGGGGACAATGAGCAGTTCTTC
TRBV7-2	TRBJ1-1	few	NA	CASSPRRRNTEAFF	TGTGCCAGCAGCCCGCGACGGAGGAACACTGAAGCTTTCTTT
TRBV30	TRBJ1-3	once	NA	CAWSPHAGNTIYF	TGTGCCTGGAGTCCCCACGCTGGAAACACCATATATTTT
TRBV4-1	TRBJ2-3	NA	TRBD2	CASSPNGRVADTQYF	TGCGCCAGCAGCCCAAACGGGAGGGTGGCCGATACGCAGTATTTT
TRBV10-2	TRBJ2-7	NA	TRBD2	CASRLGLAGGPGEQYF	TGCGCCAGCAGGTTAGGACTAGCGGGAGGGCCGGGTGAGCAGTACTTC
TRBV18	TRBJ2-7	NA	TRBD2	CASSPVTSGGTYEQYF	TGTGCCAGCTCACCAGTGACTAGCGGGGGTACCTACGAGCAGTACTTC
TRBV11-2	TRBJ2-7	NA	NA	CASSSGVGEQYF	TGTGCCAGCAGCTCCGGGGTCGGCGAGCAGTACTTC
TRBV7-6	TRBJ1-5	NA	NA	CASSLSAVGGPQHF	TGTGCCAGCAGCTTATCGGCGGTGGGGGGGCCCCAGCATTTT
TRBV28	TRBJ1-5	once	NA	CASSADLRFNQPQHF	TGTGCCAGCAGTGCGGACCTCCGTTTTAATCAGCCCCAGCATTTT
TRBV5-1	TRBJ1-1	NA	NA	CASRGVNTEAFF	TGCGCCAGCAGGGGCGTGAACACTGAAGCTTTCTTT
TRBV4-1	TRBJ1-1	NA	NA	CASSQAQDLNTEAFF	TGCGCCAGCAGCCAAGCACAGGATTTGAACACTGAAGCTTTCTTT
TRBV28	TRBJ1-2	NA	NA	CASSLWGALYGYTF	TGTGCCAGCAGTTTGTGGGGGGCCCTGTATGGCTACACCTTC
TRBV27	TRBJ2-2	NA	TRBD2	CASSLGLAGVYTGELFF	TGTGCCAGCAGTTTGGGACTAGCGGGAGTCTACACCGGGGAGCTGTTTTTT
TRBV28	TRBJ2-1	once	TRBD2	CASSLSGTSAAEQFF	TGTGCCAGCAGTTTATCCGGGACTAGCGCTGCCGAGCAGTTCTTC
TRBV10-3	TRBJ2-7	NA	NA	CAISDTGLSYEQYF	TGTGCCATCAGTGACACGGGGCTCTCCTACGAGCAGTACTTC
TRBV30	TRBJ1-6	NA	NA	CAWNGNSYNSPLHF	TGTGCCTGGAATGGGAACTCCTATAATTCACCCCTCCACTTT
TRBV4-1	TRBJ2-7	NA	TRBD2	CASSQGPAGTYEQYF	TGCGCCAGCAGCCAAGGTCCAGCGGGAACCTACGAGCAGTACTTC
TRBV7-7	TRBJ2-7	NA	TRBD2	CASSPCREGPLYEQYF	TGTGCCAGCAGCCCATGCCGGGAGGGCCCCTTGTACGAGCAGTACTTC
TRBV25-1	TRBJ2-2	NA	NA	CASSFQGRNTGELFF	TGTGCCAGCAGTTTCCAGGGGCGGAACACCGGGGAGCTGTTTTTT
TRBV5-6	TRBJ2-5	once	NA	CASSLQYQETQYF	TGTGCCAGCAGCTTGCAGTACCAAGAGACCCAGTACTTC
TRBV5-4	TRBJ1-1	few	TRBD1	CASSGDRQGSTEAFF	TGTGCCAGCAGCGGAGACCGACAGGGATCCACTGAAGCTTTCTTT
TRBV28	TRBJ1-2	few	NA	CASSSAVAFYGYTF	TGTGCCAGCAGTAGTGCGGTTGCCTTCTATGGCTACACCTTC
TRBV27	TRBJ2-3	NA	TRBD1	CASSLTGGGTDTQYF	TGTGCCAGCAGTCTAACAGGGGGTGGCACAGATACGCAGTATTTT
TRBV6-6	TRBJ2-7	NA	TRBD1	CASLGTGQFRDEQYF	TGTGCCAGCCTGGGGACAGGGCAGTTTCGGGACGAGCAGTACTTC
TRBV30	TRBJ2-3	NA	NA	CAWSIPSSGGTDTQYF	TGTGCCTGGAGTATTCCTTCTTCGGGTGGCACAGATACGCAGTATTTT
TRBV30	TRBJ2-2	NA	NA	CAWSGNTGELFF	TGTGCCTGGAGTGGGAACACCGGGGAGCTGTTTTTT
TRBV29-1	TRBJ2-1	NA	NA	CSASPGFEGEQFF	TGCAGCGCTTCCCCGGGGTTTGAGGGTGAGCAGTTCTTC
TRBV4-2	TRBJ2-3	NA	NA	CASSLGGRGDTDTQYF	TGTGCCAGCAGCCTAGGGGGGCGGGGAGACACAGATACGCAGTATTTT
TRBV2	TRBJ2-7	NA	NA	CASSPTMIYEQYF	TGTGCCAGCAGCCCAACGATGATATACGAGCAGTACTTC
TRBV5-1	TRBJ1-1	NA	NA	CASSLVVNTEAFF	TGCGCCAGCAGCTTAGTGGTGAACACTGAAGCTTTCTTT
TRBV19	TRBJ1-3	NA	NA	CASSASRSSGNTIYF	TGTGCCAGTAGCGCTTCAAGGAGCTCTGGAAACACCATATATTTT
TRBV5-4	TRBJ2-3	NA	NA	CASSFLGADTQYF	TGTGCCAGCAGCTTCTTAGGGGCAGATACGCAGTATTTT
TRBV6-1	TRBJ2-7	NA	TRBD1	CASSERTGLNEQYF	TGTGCCAGCAGTGAGCGGACAGGGCTCAACGAGCAGTACTTC
TRBV7-3	TRBJ2-3	NA	NA	CASSLGRADTQYF	TGTGCCAGCAGCTTAGGCAGGGCAGATACGCAGTATTTT
TRBV5-1	TRBJ1-1	NA	TRBD1	CASSLVAGQGLTEAFF	TGCGCCAGCAGCTTGGTAGCAGGACAGGGTCTCACTGAAGCTTTCTTT
TRBV5-1	TRBJ2-1	NA	NA	CASSLEATYNEQFF	TGCGCCAGCAGCTTGGAAGCGACCTACAATGAGCAGTTCTTC
TRBV2	TRBJ1-1	NA	TRBD1	CASSSLRTGVEAFF	TGTGCCAGCAGTTCGCTTAGAACAGGGGTGGAAGCTTTCTTT
TRBV6-1	TRBJ1-5	NA	NA	CASSEQGTTAYSNQPQHF	TGTGCCAGCAGTGAACAAGGGACAACAGCTTATAGCAATCAGCCCCAGCATTTT
TRBV4-1	TRBJ2-5	once	TRBD1	CASSPWGTGEETQYF	TGCGCCAGCAGCCCCTGGGGGACAGGGGAAGAGACCCAGTACTTC
TRBV9	TRBJ2-1	NA	TRBD2	CASSVSGAYYNEQFF	TGTGCCAGCAGCGTTAGCGGGGCCTACTACAATGAGCAGTTCTTC
TRBV28	TRBJ2-7	NA	TRBD2	CASSPSGTSAILGEQYF	TGTGCCAGCAGCCCATCCGGGACTAGCGCCATTTTGGGGGAGCAGTACTTC
TRBV15	TRBJ2-2	NA	NA	CATSREITGELFF	TGTGCCACCAGCAGAGAGATCACCGGGGAGCTGTTTTTT
TRBV14	TRBJ2-1	NA	TRBD2	CASSHWTSGHNEQFF	TGTGCCAGCAGCCACTGGACTAGCGGTCACAATGAGCAGTTCTTC
TRBV5-1	TRBJ1-2	NA	NA	CASSPGVSNYGYTF	TGCGCCAGCAGCCCAGGGGTTTCAAACTATGGCTACACCTTC
TRBV5-1	TRBJ2-6	once	NA	CASSLVRLPGANVLTF	TGCGCCAGCAGCTTGGTAAGGCTTCCGGGGGCCAACGTCCTGACTTTC
TRBV29-1	TRBJ2-2	few	TRBD2	CSVGVAGGLGGELFF	TGCAGCGTTGGGGTGGCGGGAGGACTAGGCGGGGAGCTGTTTTTT
TRBV5-1	TRBJ2-5	NA	TRBD2	CASSLISGIQETQYF	TGCGCCAGCAGCTTGATTAGCGGGATCCAAGAGACCCAGTACTTC
TRBV6-5	TRBJ1-2	NA	TRBD1	CASRPTGGVYGYTF	TGTGCCAGCAGGCCTACAGGGGGGGTCTATGGCTACACCTTC
TRBV28	TRBJ2-7	NA	NA	CASRPPGGTTTYEQYF	TGTGCCAGCAGGCCGCCCGGCGGGACCACTACCTACGAGCAGTACTTC
TRBV5-4	TRBJ2-3	NA	TRBD1	CASRFDRGLTDTQYF	TGTGCCAGCAGATTCGACAGGGGGTTAACAGATACGCAGTATTTT
TRBV27	TRBJ2-1	NA	NA	CASSPKRSLAFSSYNEQFF	TGTGCCAGCAGTCCGAAGAGGTCACTAGCTTTCAGCTCCTACAATGAGCAGTTCTTC
TRBV5-1	TRBJ2-5	NA	NA	CASSPTAVGETQYF	TGCGCCAGCAGCCCCACCGCGGTTGGAGAGACCCAGTACTTC
TRBV19	TRBJ1-2	NA	TRBD1	CASTARRTGHNYGYTF	TGTGCCAGTACCGCTCGTAGGACAGGACACAACTATGGCTACACCTTC
TRBV11-3	TRBJ2-7	NA	NA	CASSLDQRNEQYF	TGTGCCAGCAGCTTAGATCAGAGGAACGAGCAGTACTTC